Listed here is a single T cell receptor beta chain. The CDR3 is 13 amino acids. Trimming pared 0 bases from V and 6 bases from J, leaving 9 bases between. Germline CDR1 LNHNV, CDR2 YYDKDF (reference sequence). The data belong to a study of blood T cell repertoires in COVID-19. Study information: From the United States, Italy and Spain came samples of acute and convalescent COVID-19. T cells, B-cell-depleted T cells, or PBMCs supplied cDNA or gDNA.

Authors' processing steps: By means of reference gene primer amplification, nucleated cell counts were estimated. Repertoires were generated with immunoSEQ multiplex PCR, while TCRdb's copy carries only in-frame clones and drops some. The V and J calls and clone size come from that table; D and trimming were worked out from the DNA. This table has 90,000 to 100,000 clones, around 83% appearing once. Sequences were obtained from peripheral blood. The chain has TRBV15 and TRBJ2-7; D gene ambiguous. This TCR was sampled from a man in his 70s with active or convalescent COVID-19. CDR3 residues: CATSRDLYSEQYF. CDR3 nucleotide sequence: TGTGCCACCAGCAGAGACCTTTATTCCGAGCAGTACTTC. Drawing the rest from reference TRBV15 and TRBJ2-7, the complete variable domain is DAMVIQNPRYQVTQFGKPVTLSCSQTLNHNVMYWYQQKSSQAPKLLFHYYDKDFNNEADTPDNFQSRRPNTSFCFLDIRSPGLGDTAMYLCATSRDLYSEQYFGPGTRLTVT.